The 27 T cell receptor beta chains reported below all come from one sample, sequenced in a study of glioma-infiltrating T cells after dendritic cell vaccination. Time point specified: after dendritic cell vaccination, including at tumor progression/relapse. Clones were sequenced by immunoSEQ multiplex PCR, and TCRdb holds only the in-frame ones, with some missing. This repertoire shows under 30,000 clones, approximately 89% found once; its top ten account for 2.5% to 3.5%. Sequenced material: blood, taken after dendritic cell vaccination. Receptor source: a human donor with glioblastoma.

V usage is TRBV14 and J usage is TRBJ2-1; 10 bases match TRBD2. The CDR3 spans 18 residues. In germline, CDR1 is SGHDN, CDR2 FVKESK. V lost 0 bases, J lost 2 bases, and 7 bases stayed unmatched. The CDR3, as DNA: TGTGCCAGCAGCCAAGATCCTAGCGGGGGACAGCCCTACAATGAGCAGTTCTTC. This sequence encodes CASSQDPSGGQPYNEQFF. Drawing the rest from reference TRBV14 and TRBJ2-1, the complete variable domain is EAGVTQFPSHSVIEKGQTVTLRCDPISGHDNLYWYRRVMGKEIKFLLHFVKESKQDESGMPNNRFLAERTGGTYSTLKVQPAELEDSGVYFCASSQDPSGGQPYNEQFFGPGTRLTVL.

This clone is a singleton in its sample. CDR3 nucleotide sequence: TGTGCCAGCAGGCCCGTCTTGAGCTATGGCTACACCTTC. Protein sequence: CASRPVLSYGYTF. J is TRBJ1-2 and V is TRBV6-5; D not resolved. With 6 bases removed from V and 4 bases from J, the gap between germline ends came to 12 bases. Germline V gives CDR1 MNHEY, CDR2 SVGAGI. The CDR3 is 13 residues long.

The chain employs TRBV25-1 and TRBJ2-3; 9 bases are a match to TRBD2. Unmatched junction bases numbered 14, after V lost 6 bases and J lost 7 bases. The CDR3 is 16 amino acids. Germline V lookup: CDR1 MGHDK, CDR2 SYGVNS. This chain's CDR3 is CASRPPGSGGRYTQYF. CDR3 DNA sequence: TGTGCCAGCAGACCACCGGGTAGCGGGGGACGGTATACGCAGTATTTT.

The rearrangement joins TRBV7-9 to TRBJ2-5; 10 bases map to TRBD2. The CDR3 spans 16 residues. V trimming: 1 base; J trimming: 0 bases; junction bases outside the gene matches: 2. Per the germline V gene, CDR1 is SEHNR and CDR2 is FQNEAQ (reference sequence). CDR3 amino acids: CASSLGSGGYQETQYF. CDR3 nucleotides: TGTGCCAGCAGCTTAGGTAGCGGGGGGTACCAAGAGACCCAGTACTTC.

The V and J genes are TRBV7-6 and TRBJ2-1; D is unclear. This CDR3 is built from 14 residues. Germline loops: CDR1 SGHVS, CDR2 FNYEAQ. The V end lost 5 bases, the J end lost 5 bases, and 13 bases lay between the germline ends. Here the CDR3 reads CASSLSSLHNEQFF. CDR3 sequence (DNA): TGTGCCAGCAGCCTCTCCTCTCTCCACAATGAGCAGTTCTTC.

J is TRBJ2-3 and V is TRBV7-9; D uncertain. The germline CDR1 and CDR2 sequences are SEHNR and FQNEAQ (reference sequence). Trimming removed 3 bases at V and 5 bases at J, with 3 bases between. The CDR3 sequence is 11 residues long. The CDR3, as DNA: TGTGCCAGCAGCTTCAAAGATACGCAGTATTTT. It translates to CASSFKDTQYF.

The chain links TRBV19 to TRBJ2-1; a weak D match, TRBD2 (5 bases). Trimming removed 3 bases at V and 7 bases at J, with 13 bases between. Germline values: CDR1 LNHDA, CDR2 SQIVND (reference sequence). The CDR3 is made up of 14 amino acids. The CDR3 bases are TGTGCCAGTAGTATGACGGGGTTGGGGAATGAGCAGTTCTTC. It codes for CASSMTGLGNEQFF.

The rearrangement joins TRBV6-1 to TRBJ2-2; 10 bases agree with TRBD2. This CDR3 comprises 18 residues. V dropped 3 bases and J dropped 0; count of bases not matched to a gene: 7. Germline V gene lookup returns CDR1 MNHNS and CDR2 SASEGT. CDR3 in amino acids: CASSDQLAGLANTGELFF. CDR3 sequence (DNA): TGTGCCAGCAGTGACCAACTAGCGGGGCTCGCGAACACCGGGGAGCTGTTTTTT.

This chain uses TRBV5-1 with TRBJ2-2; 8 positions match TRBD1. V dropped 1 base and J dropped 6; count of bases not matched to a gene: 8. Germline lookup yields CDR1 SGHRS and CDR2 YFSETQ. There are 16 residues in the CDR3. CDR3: CASSLRTGTSAGELFF. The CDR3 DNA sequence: TGCGCCAGCAGCTTGCGGACAGGGACGTCCGCCGGGGAGCTGTTTTTT.

The CDR3 DNA sequence: TGCAGCGTGAAAAGGGACACCTACGAGCAGTACTTC. It specifies CSVKRDTYEQYF. The J gene is TRBJ2-7, the V gene TRBV29-1; TRBD1 might be the D (6 bases). The CDR3 loop spans 12 amino acids. CDR1 and CDR2 from the germline V gene are SQVTM and ANQGSEA. Trimming pared 6 bases from V and 2 bases from J, leaving 11 bases between.

The CDR3 DNA follows: TGTGCCAGCAGCTCTCTAGCGCTCCGGGGGACCGGGGAGCTGTTTTTT. This codes for CASSSLALRGTGELFF. The chain combines TRBV7-8 with TRBJ2-2, with D tentatively TRBD2 (6 bases). The CDR3 contains 16 residues. From germline, CDR1 is SGHVS and CDR2 FQNEAQ. V was shortened by 4 bases and J by 5 bases, with 17 bases between the two germline ends.

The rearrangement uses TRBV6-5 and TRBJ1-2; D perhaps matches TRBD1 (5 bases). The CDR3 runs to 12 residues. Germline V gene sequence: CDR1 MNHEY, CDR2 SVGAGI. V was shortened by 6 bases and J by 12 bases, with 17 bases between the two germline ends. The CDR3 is CASSPEAGIHTF. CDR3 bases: TGTGCCAGCAGCCCTGAGGCAGGGATCCACACCTTC.

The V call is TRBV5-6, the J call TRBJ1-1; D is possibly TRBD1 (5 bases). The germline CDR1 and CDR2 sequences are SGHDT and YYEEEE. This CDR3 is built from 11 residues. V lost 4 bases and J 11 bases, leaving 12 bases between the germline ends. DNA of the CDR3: TGTGCCAGCAGCAGGGGCCGTGAGGCTTTCTTT. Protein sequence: CASSRGREAFF.

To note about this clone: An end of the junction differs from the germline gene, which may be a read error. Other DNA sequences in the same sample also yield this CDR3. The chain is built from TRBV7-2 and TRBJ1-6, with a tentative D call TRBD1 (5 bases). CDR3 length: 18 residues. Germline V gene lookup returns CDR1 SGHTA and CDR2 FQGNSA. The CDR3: CASSLGRRGRGRNSPLHF. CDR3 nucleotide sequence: TGTGCCAGCAGCTTAGGTCGTCGGGGGAGGGGTCGGAATTCCCCCCTCCACTTT.

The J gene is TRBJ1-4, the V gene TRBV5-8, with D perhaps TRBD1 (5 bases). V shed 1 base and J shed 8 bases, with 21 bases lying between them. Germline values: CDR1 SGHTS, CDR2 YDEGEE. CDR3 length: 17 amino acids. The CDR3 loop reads CASSLRGRQIRIEKLFF. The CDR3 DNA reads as TGTGCCAGCAGCTTGAGGGGCCGACAGATTCGTATCGAAAAACTGTTTTTT.

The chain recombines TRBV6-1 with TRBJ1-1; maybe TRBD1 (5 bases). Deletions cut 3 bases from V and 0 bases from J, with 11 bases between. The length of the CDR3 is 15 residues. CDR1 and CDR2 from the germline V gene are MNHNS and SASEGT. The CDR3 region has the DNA TGTGCCAGCAGTGATGGGGGGGTAATGAACACTGAAGCTTTCTTT. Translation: CASSDGGVMNTEAFF.

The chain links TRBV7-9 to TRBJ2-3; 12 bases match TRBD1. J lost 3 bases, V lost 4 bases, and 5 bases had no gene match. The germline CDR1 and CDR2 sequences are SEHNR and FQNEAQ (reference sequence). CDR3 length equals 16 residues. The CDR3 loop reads CASSSGGQGATDTQYF. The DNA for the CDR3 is TGTGCCAGCAGCTCGGGGGGACAGGGGGCAACAGATACGCAGTATTTT.

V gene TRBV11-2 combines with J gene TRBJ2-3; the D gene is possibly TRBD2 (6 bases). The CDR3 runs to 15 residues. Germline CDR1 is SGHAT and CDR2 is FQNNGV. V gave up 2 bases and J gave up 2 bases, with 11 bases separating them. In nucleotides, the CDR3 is TGTGCCAGCAGCTTACACGGCGGGAACACAGATACGCAGTATTTT. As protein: CASSLHGGNTDTQYF.

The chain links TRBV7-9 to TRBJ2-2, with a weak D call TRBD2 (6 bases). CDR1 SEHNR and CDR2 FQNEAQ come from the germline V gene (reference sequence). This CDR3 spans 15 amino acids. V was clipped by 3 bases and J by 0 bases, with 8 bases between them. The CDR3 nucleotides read TGTGCCAGCAGCTTTGGACTAACGAACACCGGGGAGCTGTTTTTT. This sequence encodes CASSFGLTNTGELFF.

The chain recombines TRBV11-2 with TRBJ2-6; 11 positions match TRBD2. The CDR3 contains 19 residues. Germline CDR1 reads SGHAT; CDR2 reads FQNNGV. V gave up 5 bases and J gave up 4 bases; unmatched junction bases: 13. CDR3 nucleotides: TGTGCCAGCAGCATCGGGACTAGCGGCCGGACGAGAGGGGCCAACGTCCTGACTTTC. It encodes CASSIGTSGRTRGANVLTF.

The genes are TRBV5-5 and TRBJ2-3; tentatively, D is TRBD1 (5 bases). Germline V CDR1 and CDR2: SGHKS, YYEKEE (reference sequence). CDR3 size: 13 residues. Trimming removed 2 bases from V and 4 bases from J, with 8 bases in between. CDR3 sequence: CASSLDSPDTQYF. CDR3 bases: TGTGCCAGCAGCTTAGACAGCCCAGATACGCAGTATTTT.

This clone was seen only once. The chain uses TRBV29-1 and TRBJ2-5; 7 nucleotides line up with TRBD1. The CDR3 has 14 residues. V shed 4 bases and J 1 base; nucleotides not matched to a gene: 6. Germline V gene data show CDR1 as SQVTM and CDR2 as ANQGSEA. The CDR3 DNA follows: TGCAGCGTTGCTAACAGGGGATCCCAAGAGACCCAGTACTTC. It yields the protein CSVANRGSQETQYF. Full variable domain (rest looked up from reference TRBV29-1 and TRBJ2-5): SAVISQKPSRDICQRGTSLTIQCQVDSQVTMMFWYRQQPGQSLTLIATANQGSEATYESGFVIDKFPISRPNLTFSTLTVSNMSPEDSSIYLCSVANRGSQETQYFGPGTRLLVL.

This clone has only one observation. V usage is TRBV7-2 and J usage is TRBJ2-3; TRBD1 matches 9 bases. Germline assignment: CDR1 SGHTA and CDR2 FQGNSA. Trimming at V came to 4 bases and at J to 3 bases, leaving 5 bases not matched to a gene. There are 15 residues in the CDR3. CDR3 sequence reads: CASSYGTGPTDTQYF. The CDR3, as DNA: TGTGCCAGCAGCTACGGGACAGGGCCTACAGATACGCAGTATTTT.

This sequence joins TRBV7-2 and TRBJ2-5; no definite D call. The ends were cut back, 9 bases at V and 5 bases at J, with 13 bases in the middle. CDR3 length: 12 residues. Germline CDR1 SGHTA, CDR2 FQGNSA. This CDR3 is CASFLNPETQYF. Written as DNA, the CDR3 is TGTGCCAGTTTTCTTAATCCCGAGACCCAGTACTTC.

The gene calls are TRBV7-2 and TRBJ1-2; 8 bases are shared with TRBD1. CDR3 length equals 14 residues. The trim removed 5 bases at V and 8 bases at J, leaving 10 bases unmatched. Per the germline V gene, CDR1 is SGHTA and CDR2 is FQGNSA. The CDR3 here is CASSTIQGVKGYTF. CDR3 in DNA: TGTGCCAGCAGCACCATACAGGGGGTAAAGGGCTACACCTTC.

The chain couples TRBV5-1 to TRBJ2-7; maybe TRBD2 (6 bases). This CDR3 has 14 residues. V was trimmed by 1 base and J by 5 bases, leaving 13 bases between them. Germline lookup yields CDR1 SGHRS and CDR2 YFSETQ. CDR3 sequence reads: CASSLFPGEDEQYF. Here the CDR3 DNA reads TGCGCCAGCAGCTTGTTTCCGGGGGAAGACGAGCAGTACTTC.

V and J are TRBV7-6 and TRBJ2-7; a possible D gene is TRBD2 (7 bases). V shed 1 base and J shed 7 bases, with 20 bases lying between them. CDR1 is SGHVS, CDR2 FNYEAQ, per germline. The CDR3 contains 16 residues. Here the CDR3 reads CASSLEGGRGLREQYF. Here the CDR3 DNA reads TGTGCCAGCAGCTTAGAAGGAGGGCGGGGGCTTCGGGAGCAGTACTTC.